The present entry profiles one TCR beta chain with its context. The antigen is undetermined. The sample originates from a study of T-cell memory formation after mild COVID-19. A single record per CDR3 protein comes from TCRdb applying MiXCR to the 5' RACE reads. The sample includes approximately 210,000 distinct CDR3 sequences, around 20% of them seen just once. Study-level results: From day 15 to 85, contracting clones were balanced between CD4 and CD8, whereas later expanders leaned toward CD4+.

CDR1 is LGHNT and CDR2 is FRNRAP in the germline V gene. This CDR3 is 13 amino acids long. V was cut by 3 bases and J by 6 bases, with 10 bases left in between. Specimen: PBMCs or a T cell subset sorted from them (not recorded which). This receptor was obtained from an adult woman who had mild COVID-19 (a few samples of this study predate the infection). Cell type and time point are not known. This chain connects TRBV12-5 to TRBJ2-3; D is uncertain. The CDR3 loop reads CASGLTASDTQYF. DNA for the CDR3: TGTGCTAGTGGTTTAACAGCCTCCGATACGCAGTATTTT.